This T cell receptor beta chain was sequenced for a study of T cell responses to AZD1222 COVID-19 vaccine. Findings of the study overall: With dominance at 160-218 and 743-854, vaccine-associated CD4 TCRs spanned spike.

The CDR3 has 14 residues. Trimming took 6 bases from V and 11 from J; bases not matched to a gene: 15. The germline V gene encodes CDR1 MDHEN and CDR2 SYDVKM. Sequenced by immunoSEQ multiplex PCR; TCRdb stores in-frame clones only, minus some. The profile shows tens of thousands of clones, approximately 85% of them singletons. Notes on this clone: Its specificity is unknown.

The TCR comes from an adult in good health. The chain links TRBV28 to TRBJ1-1; 7 bases map to TRBD1. Specimen: peripheral blood, collected on day 0 of MenACWY control vaccination. CDR3 in amino acids: CASSTTEGASGAFF. The CDR3 DNA reads as TGTGCCAGCAGCACTACGGAGGGGGCTTCAGGGGCTTTCTTT.